These 8 T cell receptor beta chains were all obtained from the same sample, sequenced in a study of blood T cell repertoires in COVID-19. Profiling relied on immunoSEQ multiplex PCR, and the TCRdb table lists in-frame clones only, not all of them. The sample contains tens of thousands of clones, about 83% of which appear only once. The sample taken for sequencing was peripheral blood. These receptors all come from a human donor in a cohort sampled during active COVID-19.

The V and J genes are TRBV7-2 and TRBJ2-3, with D perhaps TRBD2 (7 bases). Trimming took 4 bases from V and 5 from J, leaving 19 bases between them. The CDR3 has 16 residues. Germline V gene lookup returns CDR1 SGHTA and CDR2 FQGNSA. The CDR3, as DNA: TGTGCCAGCAGCTCAGGAGGGGGGGGGCGGGTAGATACGCAGTATTTT. Its translation: CASSSGGGGRVDTQYF.

This clone has only a few counts. The V gene is TRBV2, the J gene TRBJ2-7, with 7 bases aligning to TRBD1. V shed 9 bases and J 5 bases; nucleotides not matched to a gene: 10. Germline loops: CDR1 SNHLY, CDR2 FYNNEI. This CDR3 region has 13 residues. This CDR3 reads CASGETGIHEQYF. The CDR3 coding sequence is TGTGCCAGTGGAGAGACAGGGATCCACGAGCAGTACTTC.

The V gene is TRBV24-1, the J gene TRBJ2-1; a possible D gene is TRBD1 (5 bases). This CDR3 spans 15 amino acids. Germline V lookup: CDR1 KGHDR, CDR2 SFDVKD. Trimming removed 5 bases from V and 0 bases from J, with 10 bases in between. This chain's CDR3 is CATSAGDSSYNEQFF. CDR3 DNA sequence: TGTGCCACCAGTGCCGGAGACAGCTCCTACAATGAGCAGTTCTTC.

A single count supports this clone. The rearrangement joins TRBV5-4 to TRBJ2-3; D ambiguous. This CDR3 contains 13 residues. Germline CDR1 reads SGHNT; CDR2 reads YYREEE (reference sequence). With 1 base removed from V and 0 bases from J, the gap between germline ends came to 3 bases. The CDR3 here is CASSLPSTDTQYF. CDR3 coding DNA: TGTGCCAGCAGCTTGCCTAGCACAGATACGCAGTATTTT.

This clone was observed a handful of times. The chain has TRBV27 and TRBJ2-1, with TRBD2 as a possible D gene (6 bases). The CDR3 runs to 15 residues. The germline gives CDR1 MNHEY, CDR2 SMNVEV (reference sequence). V was clipped by 1 base and J by 3 bases, with 10 bases between them. CDR3 amino acids: CASSLLASDYNEQFF. The CDR3 DNA is TGTGCCAGCAGTTTATTGGCTAGCGACTACAATGAGCAGTTCTTC.

The V call is TRBV21-1, the J call TRBJ2-3; the table's TRBD1 call for D was not verified on the DNA. TRBV21-1 is given as a pseudogene. The CDR3 contains 16 residues. CDR3 bases: TGTGCCAGCAGCCTCGCGGGGACAGGAAGCACAGATACGCAGTATTTT. As protein: CASSLAGTGSTDTQYF.

This clone was recorded only once. The V call is TRBV7-2, the J call TRBJ2-1, with 8 bases aligning to TRBD1. Germline V CDR1 and CDR2: SGHTA, FQGNSA. The CDR3 totals 14 residues. With V trimmed by 2 bases and J by 8 bases, 5 bases remained unmatched. The CDR3 sequence is CASSLTGGMDEQFF. CDR3 sequence (DNA): TGTGCCAGCAGCTTAACAGGGGGGATGGATGAGCAGTTCTTC. Based on the CDR3 plus reference TRBV7-2 and TRBJ2-1, the full variable domain is GAGVSQSPSNKVTEKGKDVELRCDPISGHTALYWYRQSLGQGLEFLIYFQGNSAPDKSGLPSDRFSAERTGGSVSTLTIQRTQQEDSAVYLCASSLTGGMDEQFFGPGTRLTVL.

This chain connects TRBV7-6 to TRBJ2-7; 9 nucleotides agree with TRBD1. The CDR3 runs 14 residues. CDR1 and CDR2 (germline): SGHVS, FNYEAQ. Unmatched junction bases numbered 2, after V lost 4 bases and J lost 1 base. CDR3 in amino acids: CASSSDRGSYEQYF. The CDR3 DNA reads TGTGCCAGCAGCTCAGACAGGGGGTCCTACGAGCAGTACTTC.